This record covers a single T cell receptor (beta chain). Its cognate antigen is unknown. CD45RO-negative cells were positively selected for CCR7, leaving out terminally differentiated effector memory CD45RA+ cells. These data come from a study of shared clonotypes between healthy human individuals. Across the study: Donors had three CD4 naive, three CD4 memory, two CD8 naive and one CD8 memory plate apiece.

The CDR3 sequence is 14 residues long. In germline, CDR1 is KGHSH, CDR2 LQKENI. V dropped 4 bases and J dropped 5; count of bases not matched to a gene: 6. Clones were read by immunoSEQ multiplex PCR, and TCRdb kept only the in-frame ones, dropping some. The table records roughly 2 million clones, about 95% of them present only once. Study outcomes and limitations: Even with large depth, rarefaction showed that sorted-subset sequencing was incomplete. What naive subsets generally showed was a larger estimated richness than memory subsets showed. Generation probabilities of non-shared clonotypes were lower (relative to those shared by all four donors).

The gene calls are TRBV18 and TRBJ2-5, with TRBD1 identical over 8 bases. The TCR was taken from a young man in good health. The sequencing input was naive CD8+ T cells sorted from blood. CDR3 coding DNA: TGTGCCAGCTCACGGACAGGGCCAGAGGAGACCCAGTACTTC. Its translation: CASSRTGPEETQYF.